Listed below are T cell receptor beta chains from one sample, sequenced in a study of cytomegalovirus exposure and HLA in healthy donors. TCRdb's table, derived via immunoSEQ multiplex PCR, lists solely in-frame clones and lacks some. The sample lists 100,000 to 150,000 clones, 65% to 75% occurring once. Specimen: PBMCs. The source is a woman between 45 and 65 years old in good health and CMV-seropositive. Both conserved end residues are part of each CDR3. The D gene is left open where the match is weak. Rows give clone size only sometimes, using once, few, many, or a class for an expanded clone.

V,J,size,D,CDR3,DNA
TRBV6-1,TRBJ2-7,NA,TRBD1,CASSEKGGQGSYEQYF,TGTGCCAGCAGTGAAAAGGGGGGACAGGGGAGCTACGAGCAGTACTTC
TRBV5-1,TRBJ2-5,NA,NA,CASSLAWAGSQETQYF,TGCGCCAGCAGCTTGGCCTGGGCAGGGTCCCAAGAGACCCAGTACTTC
TRBV7-9,TRBJ1-5,NA,NA,CASSFSGMLGGLSNQPQHF,TGTGCCAGCAGCTTTTCGGGGATGTTAGGGGGTCTTAGCAATCAGCCCCAGCATTTT
TRBV11-3,TRBJ2-1,NA,TRBD2,CASSHSGGAVMHEQFF,TGTGCCAGCAGCCATAGCGGGGGTGCGGTTATGCATGAGCAGTTCTTC
TRBV7-6,TRBJ1-2,NA,TRBD1,CASSSGTGNYGYTF,TGTGCCAGCAGCTCCGGGACAGGGAACTATGGCTACACCTTC
TRBV19,TRBJ2-3,NA,TRBD2,CASSVGLAGVHDTQYF,TGTGCCAGTAGTGTAGGACTGGCGGGGGTACATGATACGCAGTATTTT
TRBV6-4,TRBJ2-3,once,TRBD2,CASSETASGSTDTQYF,TGTGCCAGCAGTGAAACCGCTAGCGGAAGCACAGATACGCAGTATTTT
TRBV5-6,TRBJ1-2,NA,NA,CASSLRTVYTF,TGTGCCAGCAGCTTGCGGACAGTCTACACCTTC
TRBV27,TRBJ2-1,NA,TRBD2,CASSLLGTSGGYNEQFF,TGTGCCAGCAGTTTGCTTGGGACTAGCGGGGGGTACAATGAGCAGTTCTTC
TRBV7-8,TRBJ1-1,NA,NA,CASSFLRGTMNTEAFF,TGTGCCAGCAGCTTTTTGCGGGGTACGATGAACACTGAAGCTTTCTTT
TRBV14,TRBJ2-7,NA,TRBD1,CASSPPGTASHEQYF,TGTGCCAGCAGCCCGCCCGGGACAGCATCCCACGAGCAGTACTTC
TRBV30,TRBJ1-6,NA,TRBD1,CAWNTGQGANSPLHF,TGTGCCTGGAATACGGGACAGGGGGCAAATTCACCCCTCCACTTT
TRBV6-1,TRBJ2-2,NA,NA,CASSEYETRVPGELFF,TGTGCCAGCAGTGAATATGAGACAAGAGTCCCCGGGGAGCTGTTTTTT